This is a list of T cell receptor beta chains from one sample in a study of blood T cell repertoires in COVID-19. Sequenced by immunoSEQ multiplex PCR; TCRdb stores in-frame clones only, minus some. The data hold 50,000 to 65,000 clones, with about four fifths observed a single time. Material for sequencing was peripheral blood. The receptor source for this set is a woman between 45 and 65 years old with active or convalescent COVID-19. Each CDR3 is given with its conserved first and last residue. The D gene is left open where the match is weak. Size is omitted from some rows. Given values are once, few, many or a class for expanded clones.

v_call	j_call	clone_size	d_call	cdr3_aa	cdr3_nt
TRBV4-3	TRBJ2-7	.	.	CASSQAVGSYYEQYF	TGCGCCAGCAGCCAAGCGGTAGGGAGCTACTACGAGCAGTACTTC
TRBV25-1	TRBJ1-2	once	TRBD1	CASSEHHRGDYGYTF	TGTGCCAGCTCGGAGCATCACAGGGGAGACTATGGCTACACCTTC
TRBV7-6	TRBJ1-5	.	TRBD1	CASSSTGGGNQPQHF	TGTGCCAGCAGCTCAACAGGGGGAGGGAATCAGCCCCAGCATTTT
TRBV11-2	TRBJ1-2	.	TRBD1	CASSSGQVAPRLAF	TGTGCCAGCAGCTCTGGACAGGTTGCCCCTCGGTTGGCCTTC
TRBV18	TRBJ2-1	.	.	CASSPSAGAGNEQFF	TGTGCCAGCTCACCATCGGCAGGGGCTGGGAATGAGCAGTTCTTC
TRBV6-6	TRBJ1-1	.	.	CASRNRGEAFF	TGTGCCAGCCGCAACCGGGGGGAAGCTTTCTTT
TRBV7-9	TRBJ2-7	.	TRBD2	CASSLGTTGGYEQYF	TGTGCCAGCAGCTTAGGTACTACGGGGGGTTACGAGCAGTACTTC
TRBV6-1	TRBJ2-5	.	.	CASSEMRIQYF	TGTGCCAGCAGTGAAATGAGAATCCAGTACTTC
TRBV2	TRBJ1-4	.	.	CASSTVSTNEKLFF	TGTGCCAGCAGTACGGTGTCAACTAATGAAAAACTGTTTTTT
TRBV9	TRBJ2-1	few	TRBD2	CASRRESSNEQFF	TGTGCCTCGCGGCGGGAGTCAAGCAATGAGCAGTTCTTC
TRBV7-8	TRBJ1-2	.	TRBD1	CASSPTGGNYGYTF	TGTGCCAGCAGCCCAACAGGGGGAAACTATGGCTACACCTTC
TRBV5-5	TRBJ1-1	.	.	CASTEIGTRAFF	TGTGCCAGCACCGAAATCGGTACCCGGGCTTTCTTT
TRBV27	TRBJ2-7	.	TRBD2	CASSSLFGLTSGRFEQYF	TGTGCCAGCAGTTCCCTATTTGGACTGACTAGCGGGAGGTTCGAGCAGTACTTC
TRBV28	TRBJ1-2	.	TRBD1	CASSLGTGSGGYTF	TGTGCCAGCAGTTTAGGGACAGGGTCGGGTGGCTACACCTTC
TRBV20-1	TRBJ2-7	.	.	CSGRAGSEQYF	TGCAGTGGTCGCGCGGGGAGCGAGCAGTACTTC
TRBV5-4	TRBJ2-3	once	TRBD2	CASSLGAGGRTHTQYF	TGTGCCAGCAGCTTGGGCGCGGGAGGGCGCACACATACGCAGTATTTT
TRBV7-2	TRBJ1-2	.	.	CASSSNRASSYGYTF	TGTGCCAGCAGCTCCAACAGGGCTTCGAGTTATGGCTACACCTTC
TRBV7-2	TRBJ1-6	.	.	CASSFGGRNNSPLHF	TGTGCCAGCAGCTTTGGCGGCCGCAATAATTCACCCCTCCACTTT
TRBV30	TRBJ2-3	.	TRBD2	CAWRTSGSTDTQYF	TGTGCCTGGAGAACTAGCGGGAGCACAGATACGCAGTATTTT
TRBV2	TRBJ1-2	.	TRBD1	CASSETRTGVYGYTF	TGTGCCAGCAGTGAAACCCGGACAGGTGTCTATGGCTACACCTTC
TRBV11-3	TRBJ2-3	.	TRBD2	CASSLGGLAGSADTQYF	TGTGCCAGCAGCTTAGGGGGACTAGCGGGATCTGCAGATACGCAGTATTTT